These 10 T cell receptor beta chains came from one sample sequenced in a study of technical replicates of blood from several donors. The assay was immunoSEQ multiplex PCR, and TCRdb's table has in-frame clones only and misses some. The table has more than 95,000 clones, approximately 95% seen once. Material for sequencing was T cells isolated from PBMCs. These TCRs come from a human donor in good health.

This chain connects TRBV15 to TRBJ1-2; the D gene is possibly TRBD1 (5 bases). CDR1 LNHNV and CDR2 YYDKDF come from the germline V gene (reference sequence). This CDR3 contains 17 residues. V was clipped by 1 base and J by 0 bases, with 15 bases between them. CDR3 in DNA: TGTGCCACCAGCAGAGCGGGGACTGTCAGAGCTAACTATGGCTACACCTTC. It specifies CATSRAGTVRANYGYTF.

This clone occurred once. The chain combines TRBV18 with TRBJ2-1, with a weak D call TRBD1 (6 bases). Looked up from germline, CDR1 is KGHSH and CDR2 is LQKENI. Trimming took off 1 base at V and 3 bases at J, with 10 bases between the two ends. The length of the CDR3 is 15 residues. CDR3 in amino acids: CASSPRTDIYNEQFF. CDR3 DNA: TGTGCCAGCTCACCACGGACAGACATCTACAATGAGCAGTTCTTC.

V gene TRBV10-3 combines with J gene TRBJ1-1; tentative D call: TRBD1 (6 bases). Germline assignment: CDR1 ENHRY and CDR2 SYGVKD. V was shortened by 0 bases and J by 5 bases, with 13 bases between the two germline ends. The CDR3 has 15 amino acids. The DNA for the CDR3 is TGTGCCATCAGTGAGTCGTCAGGGGCGGATACTGAAGCTTTCTTT. Translated: CAISESSGADTEAFF.

V gene TRBV19 combines with J gene TRBJ1-5; TRBD1 might be the D (6 bases). The CDR3 has 16 residues. Between the trimmed V and J ends, which lost 6 bases and 1 base, there was a span of 16 bases. Per the germline V gene, CDR1 is LNHDA and CDR2 is SQIVND (reference sequence). The CDR3 loop is CASSVRGQGSNQPQHF. The CDR3 DNA reads as TGTGCCAGTAGCGTCAGGGGACAAGGGAGCAATCAGCCCCAGCATTTT. Full variable domain (rest looked up from reference TRBV19 and TRBJ1-5): DGGITQSPKYLFRKEGQNVTLSCEQNLNHDAMYWYRQDPGQGLRLIYYSQIVNDFQKGDIAEGYSVSREKKESFPLTVTSAQKNPTAFYLCASSVRGQGSNQPQHFGDGTRLSIL.

This clone was seen just once. The rearrangement joins TRBV4-2 to TRBJ2-4, with D maybe TRBD1 (6 bases). The V and J ends lost 0 bases and 6 bases respectively, with 18 bases between them. This CDR3 has 17 amino acids. From germline, CDR1 is LGHNA and CDR2 YNFKEQ. The CDR3 sequence is CASSQDVPGQQLNIQYF. The CDR3 DNA is TGTGCCAGCAGCCAAGATGTTCCGGGACAACAATTAAACATTCAGTACTTC.

V is TRBV5-1 and J is TRBJ1-2; D is unresolved. Germline CDR1 SGHRS, CDR2 YFSETQ. There are 17 residues in the CDR3. With 4 bases removed from V and 0 bases from J, the gap between germline ends came to 19 bases. CDR3: CASSHLSLEYANYGYTF. The CDR3 DNA reads TGCGCCAGCAGCCACCTGTCCCTGGAGTACGCTAACTATGGCTACACCTTC.

This clone was counted once. The chain links TRBV7-9 to TRBJ2-3; a possible D gene is TRBD1 (6 bases). Germline CDR1 SEHNR, CDR2 FQNEAQ (reference sequence). V was pared by 8 bases and J by 1 base, with 10 bases between. This CDR3 is 13 amino acids long. CDR3 protein: CASFRGRTDTQYF. CDR3 sequence (DNA): TGTGCCAGCTTCAGGGGACGCACAGATACGCAGTATTTT.

The J gene is TRBJ1-5, the V gene TRBV20-1; possible D gene TRBD1, 6 bases. The germline CDR1 and CDR2 sequences are DFQATT and SNEGSKA (reference sequence). Trimming removed 2 bases at V and 9 bases at J, with 8 bases between. This CDR3 is 11 amino acids long. CDR3 nucleotide sequence: TGCAGTGCTAGACTACAGGGGCCCCAGCATTTT. Amino acid sequence: CSARLQGPQHF.

The rearrangement links TRBV4-2 to TRBJ1-4, with D hard to call. The CDR3 is made up of 16 amino acids. V was trimmed by 0 bases and J by 8 bases, leaving 16 bases between them. Germline CDR1 is LGHNA and CDR2 is YNFKEQ. The CDR3: CASSQDWAKTREKLFF. CDR3 in DNA: TGTGCCAGCAGCCAAGATTGGGCTAAGACCAGGGAAAAACTGTTTTTT.

The chain uses TRBV28 and TRBJ2-7; tentative D call: TRBD2 (6 bases). Germline V gene sequence: CDR1 MDHEN, CDR2 SYDVKM. The CDR3 runs 16 residues. Trimming shortened V by 5 bases and J by 0 bases, and 17 bases separated the two germline ends. Here the CDR3 reads CASSLGRGLSSYEQYF. CDR3 DNA: TGTGCCAGCAGTCTCGGGAGAGGACTAAGCTCCTACGAGCAGTACTTC.